This is a list of T cell receptor beta chains from one sample in a study of identical twins. MiXCR was run by TCRdb on the 5' RACE reads, yielding one entry per CDR3 protein. The sample has 500,000 to 700,000 distinct CDR3 sequences, around 7.4% seen once. This same sample was also taken into another study, of yellow fever vaccine responses in identical twins.

The sample comprised PBMCs. The receptors originated from a woman in her late teens or twenties in good health. The CDR3 runs from the conserved cysteine through the conserved F or W. Rows may omit the clone size; those that give it use once, few, many or a size class.

V gene: TRBV20-1; clone size: few; J gene: TRBJ2-7; CDR3 length: 14; CDR3 protein: CSVLAGVNSYEQYF
V gene: TRBV12-3/TRBV12-4; clone size: many; J gene: TRBJ1-2; CDR3 length: 15; CDR3 protein: CASSVRLTGVYGYTF
V gene: TRBV5-1; clone size: few; J gene: TRBJ2-2; CDR3 length: 16; CDR3 protein: CASSLGDSLNTGELFF
V gene: TRBV7-6; clone size: few; J gene: TRBJ2-2; CDR3 length: 15; CDR3 protein: CASSLDGVASGELFF
V gene: TRBV20-1; clone size: few; J gene: TRBJ1-1; CDR3 length: 12; CDR3 protein: CSASRAMGEAFF
V gene: TRBV2; clone size: few; J gene: TRBJ2-1; CDR3 length: 15; CDR3 protein: CASSRDLVSYNEQFF
V gene: TRBV11-2; clone size: .; J gene: TRBJ2-3; CDR3 length: 15; CDR3 protein: CASSLMSGRTDTQYF
V gene: TRBV3-1; clone size: few; J gene: TRBJ1-5; CDR3 length: 13; CDR3 protein: CASSQGVTQPQHF
V gene: TRBV28; clone size: few; J gene: TRBJ2-7; CDR3 length: 13; CDR3 protein: CASSLREYYEQYF
V gene: TRBV29-1; clone size: many; J gene: TRBJ1-2; CDR3 length: 14; CDR3 protein: CSAGGQQGNYGYTF
V gene: TRBV5-5; clone size: .; J gene: TRBJ2-5; CDR3 length: 15; CDR3 protein: CASSPGTAVSETQYF
V gene: TRBV4-1; clone size: few; J gene: TRBJ1-2; CDR3 length: 15; CDR3 protein: CASSQETPGAYGYTF
V gene: TRBV20-1; clone size: .; J gene: TRBJ2-7; CDR3 length: 13; CDR3 protein: CSANGLVADEQYF
V gene: TRBV12-3/TRBV12-4; clone size: few; J gene: TRBJ1-2; CDR3 length: 11; CDR3 protein: CASNQGGGYTF
V gene: TRBV28; clone size: many; J gene: TRBJ2-7; CDR3 length: 16; CDR3 protein: CASSLRTSGRAGEQYF
V gene: TRBV20-1; clone size: many; J gene: TRBJ2-7; CDR3 length: 14; CDR3 protein: CSVSGGRATYEQYF
V gene: TRBV7-2; clone size: few; J gene: TRBJ2-1; CDR3 length: 19; CDR3 protein: CASSLAGLAGGPRYNEQFF
V gene: TRBV19; clone size: few; J gene: TRBJ2-3; CDR3 length: 18; CDR3 protein: CASSRPGLAGGDTDTQYF
V gene: TRBV12-3/TRBV12-4; clone size: .; J gene: TRBJ2-1; CDR3 length: 11; CDR3 protein: CASSSRTGQFF
V gene: TRBV12-3/TRBV12-4; clone size: few; J gene: TRBJ1-5; CDR3 length: 13; CDR3 protein: CASGEEINQPQHF
V gene: TRBV11-2; clone size: .; J gene: TRBJ2-3; CDR3 length: 16; CDR3 protein: CASSLPSGDLADTQYF
V gene: TRBV10-3; clone size: many; J gene: TRBJ1-2; CDR3 length: 13; CDR3 protein: CAISEKLNYGYTF
V gene: TRBV5-1; clone size: .; J gene: TRBJ2-4; CDR3 length: 16; CDR3 protein: CASSSGSDRGKNIQYF
V gene: TRBV10-3; clone size: many; J gene: TRBJ2-3; CDR3 length: 15; CDR3 protein: CAIKPTGISTDTQYF